This T cell receptor (beta chain) originates from a study of T cells after yellow fever vaccination. The study's findings and limits: Booster sampling recovered most clones from primary vaccination (around 96% CD4, around 88% CD8). Within FACS-sorted repertoires, abundant clonotypes contaminating from the bulk population could be present. The CD4 compartment and the CD8 compartment contained a small share of clonotypes in common. Weaker in magnitude, the secondary response showed a faster peak on day 5 versus 15.

In the case of this clonotype: What it binds is unknown.

This CDR3 has 15 amino acids. V trimming: 4 bases; J trimming: 8 bases; junction bases outside the gene matches: 10. Germline V gives CDR1 SGHAT, CDR2 FQDESV (reference sequence). From the 5' RACE reads, TCRdb called clonotypes with MiXCR, one entry per CDR3 protein. The sample has some 350,000 distinct CDR3 sequences, 11% seen once. The clonotype comes from a man aged 18 to 30 who received the YFV17D yellow fever vaccine. This rearrangement joins TRBV11-1 to TRBJ2-3; 9 bases align to TRBD1. The sequences come from PBMCs, collected on the day of the first yellow fever vaccination. The CDR3 loop is CASSSRTGVRVTQYF. DNA for the CDR3: TGTGCCAGCAGCTCCAGGACAGGGGTTCGTGTTACGCAGTATTTT.